Each of the 13 T cell receptor beta chains below was sequenced from the same sample in a study of control samples from healthy donors and cancer patients. Clones were read by immunoSEQ multiplex PCR, and TCRdb kept only the in-frame ones, dropping some. Of roughly 130,000 clones in the sample, approximately 94% were seen once. What was sequenced was blood. The receptor source for this set is a young man in good health.

As concerns this clone: Relative to the germline gene, one junction end is altered; a read error may explain this. The V gene is TRBV5-1, the J gene TRBJ2-7, with a weak D call TRBD1 (7 bases). The CDR3 contains 14 residues. In germline, CDR1 is SGHRS, CDR2 YFSETQ. This CDR3 reads CARSLGQGGREQYF. CDR3 DNA: TGCGCCCGCAGCTTGGGGCAGGGGGGACGCGAGCAGTACTTC.

The CDR3 bases are TGTGCCAGCAGCTTGTGGCGGCCAACTAGCACAGATACGCAGTATTTT. Protein product: CASSLWRPTSTDTQYF. This chain uses TRBV5-4 with TRBJ2-3; D is unclear. Trimming pared 1 base from V and 0 bases from J, leaving 12 bases between. CDR1 SGHNT and CDR2 YYREEE come from the germline V gene (reference sequence). CDR3 size: 16 residues.

The gene calls are TRBV7-9 and TRBJ2-3, with 12 positions matching TRBD1. The CDR3 is made up of 17 amino acids. Unmatched junction bases numbered 12, after V lost 5 bases and J lost 6 bases. Germline assignment: CDR1 SEHNR and CDR2 FQNEAQ (reference sequence). The CDR3 spells CASSPPRDRGPTDTQYF. The CDR3 DNA sequence: TGTGCCAGCAGCCCCCCCCGGGACAGGGGGCCGACGGATACGCAGTATTTT.

J is TRBJ2-1 and V is TRBV10-3; 9 bases are shared with TRBD1. The CDR3 is 14 residues long. J gave up 4 bases and V 6 bases, and 4 bases lay outside the gene matches. The germline gives CDR1 ENHRY, CDR2 SYGVKD. CDR3 residues: CAISSGTGYNEQFF. CDR3 DNA sequence: TGTGCCATCAGCTCCGGGACAGGGTACAATGAGCAGTTCTTC.

The chain uses TRBV19 and TRBJ2-7; D ambiguous. This CDR3 region has 12 residues. Germline CDR1 LNHDA, CDR2 SQIVND (reference sequence). The V end lost 8 bases, the J end lost 5 bases, and 13 bases lay between the germline ends. The CDR3 here is CASGFGPDEQYF. For the CDR3, the DNA is TGTGCCAGTGGCTTTGGACCCGACGAGCAGTACTTC.

V usage is TRBV6-5 and J usage is TRBJ1-2; D is unresolved. The V gene lost 6 bases and the J gene lost 7 bases, with 18 bases spanning the gap. Germline V gene lookup returns CDR1 MNHEY and CDR2 SVGAGI. The CDR3 sequence is 14 residues long. This chain's CDR3 is CASRTPHLNGGYTF. Here the CDR3 DNA reads TGTGCCAGCAGGACTCCACACCTTAACGGTGGCTACACCTTC.

The chain joins TRBV11-2 to TRBJ1-6; 9 positions match TRBD1. Looked up from germline, CDR1 is SGHAT and CDR2 is FQNNGV. The CDR3 is 14 residues long. The trim removed 5 bases at V and 7 bases at J, leaving 3 bases unmatched. The CDR3, as DNA: TGTGCCAGCAGCCCCGGACAGGGGAATTCACCCCTCCACTTT. Amino acid sequence: CASSPGQGNSPLHF.

The chain is built from TRBV27 and TRBJ1-1; D unclear. Germline loops: CDR1 MNHEY, CDR2 SMNVEV (reference sequence). Trimming left V 1 base short and J 1 base short, with 7 bases between. The CDR3 loop spans 14 amino acids. Here the CDR3 reads CASSLWGGNTEAFF. The CDR3 region has the DNA TGTGCCAGCAGTTTATGGGGAGGGAACACTGAAGCTTTCTTT.

Only one count was recorded for this clone. The chain couples TRBV7-2 to TRBJ1-5; 8 nucleotides agree with TRBD1. The V gene end was trimmed by 2 bases and the J gene end by 4 bases; junction bases not matched to a gene: 7. The CDR3 has 16 residues. Per germline, CDR1 SGHTA and CDR2 FQGNSA. The CDR3 protein is CASSLTGTGRNQPQHF. DNA of the CDR3: TGTGCCAGCAGCTTAACCGGGACAGGTCGAAATCAGCCCCAGCATTTT.

This clone occurred a few times. V gene TRBV3-1 (or the pseudogene TRBV3-2) combines with J gene TRBJ1-1; D ambiguous. CDR3 length: 12 amino acids. From germline, CDR1 is LGHDT and CDR2 YNNKEL (reference sequence). V dropped 5 bases and J dropped 1 base, with 5 bases sitting between them. The CDR3 coding sequence is TGTGCCAGCAGCTCCACGAACACTGAAGCTTTCTTT. Protein product: CASSSTNTEAFF.

This clone was seen once. The chain is built from TRBV19 and TRBJ2-7, with no clear D. Trimming removed 5 bases from V and 0 bases from J, with 5 bases in between. The CDR3 runs to 12 residues. Germline CDR1 reads LNHDA; CDR2 reads SQIVND (reference sequence). In DNA, the CDR3 is TGTGCCAGTAGTCCAAACTCCTACGAGCAGTACTTC. It is translated as CASSPNSYEQYF.

The chain carries TRBV13 and TRBJ1-6, with 7 bases identical to TRBD1. CDR1 is PRHDT, CDR2 FYEKMQ, per germline (reference sequence). This CDR3 has 15 amino acids. Trimming at V came to 5 bases and at J to 2 bases, leaving 3 bases not matched to a gene. The CDR3 region has the DNA TGTGCCAGCAGCCCCGGACAGGCCTATAATTCACCCCTCCACTTT. Amino acids: CASSPGQAYNSPLHF.

The chain couples TRBV30 to TRBJ1-2; 7 bases line up with TRBD1. Germline CDR1 is GTSNPN and CDR2 is SVGIG (reference sequence). This CDR3 has 15 residues. With 1 base clipped from V and 5 bases from J, the junction kept 10 bases outside the gene matches. The DNA of the CDR3 is TGTGCCTGGAGTGAGGCTCCGCAGGGGGGATATGGCTACACCTTC. This codes for CAWSEAPQGGYGYTF.